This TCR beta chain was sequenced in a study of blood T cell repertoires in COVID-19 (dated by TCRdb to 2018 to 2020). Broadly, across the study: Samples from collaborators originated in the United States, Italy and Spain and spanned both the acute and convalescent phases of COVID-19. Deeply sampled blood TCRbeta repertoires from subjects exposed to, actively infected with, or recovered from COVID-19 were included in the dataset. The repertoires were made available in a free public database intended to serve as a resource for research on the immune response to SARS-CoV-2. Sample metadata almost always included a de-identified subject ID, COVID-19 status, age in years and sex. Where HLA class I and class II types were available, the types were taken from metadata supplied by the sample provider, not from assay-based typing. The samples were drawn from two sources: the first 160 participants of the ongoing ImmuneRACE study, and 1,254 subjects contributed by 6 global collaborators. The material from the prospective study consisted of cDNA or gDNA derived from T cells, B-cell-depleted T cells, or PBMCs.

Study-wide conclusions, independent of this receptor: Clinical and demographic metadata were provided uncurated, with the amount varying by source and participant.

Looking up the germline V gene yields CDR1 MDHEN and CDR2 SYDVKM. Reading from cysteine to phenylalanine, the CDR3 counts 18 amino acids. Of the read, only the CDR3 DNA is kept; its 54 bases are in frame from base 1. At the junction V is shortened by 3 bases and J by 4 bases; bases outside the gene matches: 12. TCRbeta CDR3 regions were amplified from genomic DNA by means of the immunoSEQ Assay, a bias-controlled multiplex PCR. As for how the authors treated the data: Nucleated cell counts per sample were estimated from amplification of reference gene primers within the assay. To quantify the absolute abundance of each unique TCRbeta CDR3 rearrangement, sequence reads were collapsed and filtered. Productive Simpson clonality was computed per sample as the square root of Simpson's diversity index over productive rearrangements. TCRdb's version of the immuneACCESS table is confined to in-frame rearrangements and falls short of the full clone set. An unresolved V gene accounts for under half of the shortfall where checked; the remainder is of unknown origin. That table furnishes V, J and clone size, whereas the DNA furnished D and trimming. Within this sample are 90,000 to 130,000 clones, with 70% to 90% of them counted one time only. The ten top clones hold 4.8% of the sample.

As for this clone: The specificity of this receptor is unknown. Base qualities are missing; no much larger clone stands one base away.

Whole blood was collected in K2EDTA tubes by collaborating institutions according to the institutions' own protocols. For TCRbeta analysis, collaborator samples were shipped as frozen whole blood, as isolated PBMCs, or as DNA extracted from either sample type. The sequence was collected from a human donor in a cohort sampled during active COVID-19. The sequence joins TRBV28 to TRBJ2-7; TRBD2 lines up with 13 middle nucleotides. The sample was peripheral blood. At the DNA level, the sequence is TGTGCCAGCAGTTTCGCTTTGGTACTAGCGGGAGGGCCTTACGAGCAGTACTTC. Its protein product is CASSFALVLAGGPYEQYF.